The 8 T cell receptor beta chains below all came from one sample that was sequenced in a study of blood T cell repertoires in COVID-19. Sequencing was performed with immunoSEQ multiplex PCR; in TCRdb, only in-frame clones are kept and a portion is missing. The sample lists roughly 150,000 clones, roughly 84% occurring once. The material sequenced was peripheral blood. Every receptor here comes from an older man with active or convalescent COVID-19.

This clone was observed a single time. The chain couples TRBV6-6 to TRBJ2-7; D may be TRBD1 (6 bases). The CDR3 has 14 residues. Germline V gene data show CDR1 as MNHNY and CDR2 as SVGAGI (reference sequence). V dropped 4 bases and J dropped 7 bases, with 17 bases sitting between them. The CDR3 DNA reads TGTGCCAGCAGTTTCGGGATCCAACAGGGAGAGCAGTACTTC. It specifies CASSFGIQQGEQYF.

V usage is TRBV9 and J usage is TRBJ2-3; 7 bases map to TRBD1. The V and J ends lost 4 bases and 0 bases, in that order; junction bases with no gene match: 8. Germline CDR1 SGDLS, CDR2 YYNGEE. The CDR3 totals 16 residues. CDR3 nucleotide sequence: TGTGCCAGCAGCCCCTGGACAGGACCTAGCACAGATACGCAGTATTTT. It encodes CASSPWTGPSTDTQYF.

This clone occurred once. CDR3 loop: CSVRDRGWVTEAFF. CDR3 DNA: TGCAGCGTAAGGGACAGGGGGTGGGTCACTGAAGCTTTCTTT. The V and J genes are TRBV29-1 and TRBJ1-1; 11 nucleotides line up with TRBD1. This CDR3 spans 14 amino acids. With V trimmed by 6 bases and J by 4 bases, 7 bases remained unmatched. The germline V gene has CDR1 SQVTM and CDR2 ANQGSEA.

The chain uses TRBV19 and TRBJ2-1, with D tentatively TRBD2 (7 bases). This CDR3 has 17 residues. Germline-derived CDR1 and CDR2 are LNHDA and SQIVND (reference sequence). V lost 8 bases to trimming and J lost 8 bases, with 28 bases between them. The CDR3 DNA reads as TGTGCCAGTGAGGGCCGACTGGGGGGGCGGGACTCAGATGAGCAGTTCTTC. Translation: CASEGRLGGRDSDEQFF. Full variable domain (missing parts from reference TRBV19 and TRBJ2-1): DGGITQSPKYLFRKEGQNVTLSCEQNLNHDAMYWYRQDPGQGLRLIYYSQIVNDFQKGDIAEGYSVSREKKESFPLTVTSAQKNPTAFYLCASEGRLGGRDSDEQFFGPGTRLTVL.

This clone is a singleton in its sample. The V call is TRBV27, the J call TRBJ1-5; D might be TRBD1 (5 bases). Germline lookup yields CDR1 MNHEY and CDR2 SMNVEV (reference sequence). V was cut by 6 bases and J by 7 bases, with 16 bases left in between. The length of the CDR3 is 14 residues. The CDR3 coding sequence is TGTGCCAGCAGACCTACAGGTCGCCGGCAGCCCCAGCATTTT. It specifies CASRPTGRRQPQHF.

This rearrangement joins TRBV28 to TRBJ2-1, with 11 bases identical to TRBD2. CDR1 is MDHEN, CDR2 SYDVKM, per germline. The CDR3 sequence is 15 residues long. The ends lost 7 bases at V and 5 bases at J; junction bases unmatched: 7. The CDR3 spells CASTSTGLADNEQFF. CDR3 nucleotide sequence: TGTGCCAGCACCTCAACGGGACTAGCGGACAATGAGCAGTTCTTC.

The CDR3 protein is CSVKTVMSSGNTIYF. The CDR3 DNA follows: TGCAGCGTTAAGACAGTTATGAGCTCTGGAAACACCATATATTTT. The chain is built from TRBV29-1 and TRBJ1-3; tentative D call: TRBD1 (5 bases). The germline V and J ends were trimmed by 5 bases and 0 bases, with 14 bases remaining between them. Germline V gene data show CDR1 as SQVTM and CDR2 as ANQGSEA. The CDR3 is 15 amino acids.

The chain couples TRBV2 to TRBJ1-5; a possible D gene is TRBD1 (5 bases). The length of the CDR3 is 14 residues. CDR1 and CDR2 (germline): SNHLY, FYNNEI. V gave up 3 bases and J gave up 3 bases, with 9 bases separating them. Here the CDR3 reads CASSEAGVNQPQHF. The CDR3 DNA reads TGTGCCAGCAGTGAGGCGGGGGTCAATCAGCCCCAGCATTTT.